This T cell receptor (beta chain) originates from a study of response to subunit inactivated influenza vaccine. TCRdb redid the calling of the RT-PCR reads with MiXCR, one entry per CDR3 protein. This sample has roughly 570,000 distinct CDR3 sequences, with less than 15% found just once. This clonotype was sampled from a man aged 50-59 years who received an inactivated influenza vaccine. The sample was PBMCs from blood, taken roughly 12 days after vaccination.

The CDR3 loop reads CSVAGQPRTDTQYF. CDR3 coding DNA: TGCAGCGTAGCGGGACAGCCCCGCACAGATACGCAGTATTTT. This chain connects TRBV29-1 to TRBJ2-3; perhaps D is TRBD1 or TRBD2 (7 bases each). In germline, CDR1 is SQVTM, CDR2 ANQGSEA. The CDR3 extends over 14 amino acids. V was cut by 6 bases and J by 1 base, with 14 bases left in between.